This T cell receptor (beta chain) derives from a study of blood T cells in healthy people across ages. PCR was performed a second time for about 7 to 12 cycles using a sample-barcoded 5' primer and a J-beta primer mix. TCRdb passed the 5' RACE reads through MiXCR, listing each CDR3 protein once. This sample has 750,000 to 950,000 distinct CDR3 sequences, with roughly 29% found just once. The CDR3 runs to 12 residues. V lost 8 bases to trimming and J lost 13 bases, with 23 bases between them. CDR1 and CDR2 (germline): DFQATT, SNEGSKA (reference sequence). This clonotype was detected only once. A clone one base away is much larger, so this may be a read error. The sample was also reused in another study, on T cells of mothers and their children.

The TCR was taken from a woman aged 40 to 50 in good health. The gene calls are TRBV20-1 and TRBJ2-5, with D tentatively TRBD1 (5 bases). Sequenced material: blood. CDR3 sequence: CSTSTVLGERYF. The CDR3 coding sequence is TGCAGTACTTCGACAGTTCTGGGCGAGCGGTACTTC.